This section outlines one T cell receptor beta chain sequence together with its context. This record belongs to a study of blood T cell repertoires in COVID-19. V trimming: 0 bases; J trimming: 3 bases; junction bases outside the gene matches: 13. CDR3 length: 19 amino acids. Germline lookup yields CDR1 SGHDN and CDR2 FVKESK. Profiled with immunoSEQ multiplex PCR; TCRdb holds only in-frame clones, not every one. The sample carries fewer than 250,000 clones, around 80% recorded once. Residents of 24 US areas, aged roughly 18 to 89 years, made up the participants. Cohorts were based on clinical histories the participants reported. Recovered status applied to Cohort 3 donors who had two consecutive negative PCRs. It also applied to those with clearance or with symptom resolution.

The sequence was obtained from a man in his sixties who had recovered from COVID-19. The gene calls are TRBV14 and TRBJ1-2; 10 bases fit TRBD1. The sample consisted of PBMCs or T cells enriched from blood (not recorded which). As DNA, the CDR3 is TGTGCCAGCAGCCAAGATGGGCACCCGACAGGGGGCGCTGACTATGGCTACACCTTC. Translated: CASSQDGHPTGGADYGYTF.